The rows below give T cell receptor beta chains drawn from one sample of a study of T cell changes during pregnancy in multiple sclerosis. This table comes from immunoSEQ multiplex PCR, and its TCRdb copy is limited to in-frame clones, with some not included. The sample holds over 45,000 clones, over 85% seen once. Sequenced material: CD8+ T cells from peripheral blood mononuclear cells, taken in the third trimester of pregnancy. Every receptor here comes from a female donor with multiple sclerosis, enrolled in a pregnancy study. CDR3s include the opening cysteine and the closing phenylalanine or tryptophan. D genes are given only for firm matches. Clone size is not always given. Where it is, it says once, few, many or a class for expanded clones.

clone size,D gene,J gene,V gene,CDR3 DNA,CDR3 protein
-,TRBD2,TRBJ2-3,TRBV30,TGTGCCTGGAGTGTAAAGCTAGCGGGAGGGCTGGTAGATACGCAGTATTTT,CAWSVKLAGGLVDTQYF
-,TRBD1,TRBJ2-5,TRBV4-1,TGCGCCAGCAGCCAAGGGCAGGGGGCGTGGGAGACCCAGTACTTC,CASSQGQGAWETQYF
-,TRBD1,TRBJ1-5,TRBV7-8,TGTGCCAGCAGCGAAACAGGGGGCCCCCAGCATTTT,CASSETGGPQHF
once,TRBD2,TRBJ2-1,TRBV9,TGTGCCAGCAGCCCTGTAGCGGGACTAGCCCTCATTGAGCAGTTCTTC,CASSPVAGLALIEQFF
-,TRBD2,TRBJ2-1,TRBV19,TGTGCCAGTAGTATAGTCCCCTTGGGGGCGGGAGGGCCTAATGAGCAGTTCTTC,CASSIVPLGAGGPNEQFF
-,-,TRBJ1-2,TRBV5-1,TGCGCCAGCACCCCGGTGGGGACGGGAGCTAACTATGGCTACACCTTC,CASTPVGTGANYGYTF
once,-,TRBJ1-5,TRBV7-9,TGTGCCAGCAGCCCGGGGGTAAATCAGCCCCAGCATTTT,CASSPGVNQPQHF
-,-,TRBJ2-1,TRBV27,TGTGCCAGCAGTTTGGGACTTGGGGATGAGCAGTTCTTC,CASSLGLGDEQFF
-,TRBD2,TRBJ2-7,TRBV29-1,TGCAGCGTTGAAGAACGGGGCGGGAGGTCCAACGAGCAGTACTTC,CSVEERGGRSNEQYF
once,-,TRBJ2-2,TRBV11-3,TGTGCCAGCAGCCGTGGGGGGTCCGGGGAGCTGTTTTTT,CASSRGGSGELFF
-,-,TRBJ2-1,TRBV27,TGTGCCAGCAGTTTGCGGGGTGGGAAGGAGTTCTTC,CASSLRGGKEFF
-,TRBD1,TRBJ1-5,TRBV15,TGTGCCACCAGTCGTAACAGGGGCGGACAGCCCCAGCATTTT,CATSRNRGGQPQHF
-,-,TRBJ2-7,TRBV30,TGTGCCTGGAGCGGCTACGAGCAGTACTTC,CAWSGYEQYF
-,TRBD2,TRBJ2-1,TRBV27,TGTGCCAGCAGAACGGCAACTAGCGTCTCCTACAATGAGCAGTTCTTC,CASRTATSVSYNEQFF
-,TRBD1,TRBJ2-7,TRBV5-5,TGTGCCAGCAGCGACGGGACAGGGTACGAGCAGTACTTC,CASSDGTGYEQYF
-,-,TRBJ1-1,TRBV19,TGTGCCAGTAGCCCTGGGCGCACTGAAGCTTTCTTT,CASSPGRTEAFF
-,-,TRBJ2-2,TRBV5-1,TGCGCCAGCAGCTTGGCGGTCGCGAACACCGGGGAGCTGTTTTTT,CASSLAVANTGELFF
-,TRBD2,TRBJ2-2,TRBV4-2,TGTGCCAGCAGCCAAGCACTAGCGGGAGGGCCGGGCACCGGGGAGCTGTTTTTT,CASSQALAGGPGTGELFF
-,TRBD1,TRBJ1-3,TRBV28,TGTGCCAGCAGTTCCGGACAGGGAGCTGGAAACACCATATATTTT,CASSSGQGAGNTIYF
-,-,TRBJ2-7,TRBV11-2,TGTGCCAGCAGCCCCCCAAGCCGTTACGAGCAGTACTTC,CASSPPSRYEQYF